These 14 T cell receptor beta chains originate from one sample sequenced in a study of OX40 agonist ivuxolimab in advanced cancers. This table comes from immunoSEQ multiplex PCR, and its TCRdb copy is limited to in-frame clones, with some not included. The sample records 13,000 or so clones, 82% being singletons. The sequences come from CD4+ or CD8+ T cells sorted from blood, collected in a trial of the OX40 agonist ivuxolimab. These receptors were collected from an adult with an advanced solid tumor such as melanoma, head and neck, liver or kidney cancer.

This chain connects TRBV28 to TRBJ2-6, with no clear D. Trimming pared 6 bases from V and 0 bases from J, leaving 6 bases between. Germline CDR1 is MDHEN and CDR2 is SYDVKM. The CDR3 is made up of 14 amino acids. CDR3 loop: CASSLHSGANVLTF. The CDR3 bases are TGTGCCAGCAGCCTCCACTCTGGGGCCAACGTCCTGACTTTC.

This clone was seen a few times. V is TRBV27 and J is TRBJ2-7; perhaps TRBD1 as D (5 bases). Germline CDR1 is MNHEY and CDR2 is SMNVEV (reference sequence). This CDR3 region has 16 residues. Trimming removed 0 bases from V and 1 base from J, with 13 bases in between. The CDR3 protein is CASSLSTGLGSYEQYF. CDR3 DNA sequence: TGTGCCAGCAGTTTATCCACAGGCCTAGGATCCTACGAGCAGTACTTC.

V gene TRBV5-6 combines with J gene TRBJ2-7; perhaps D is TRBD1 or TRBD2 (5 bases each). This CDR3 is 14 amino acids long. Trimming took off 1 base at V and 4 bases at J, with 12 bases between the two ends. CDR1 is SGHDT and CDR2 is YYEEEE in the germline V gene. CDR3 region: CASSLSSGTYEQYF. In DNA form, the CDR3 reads TGTGCCAGCAGCTTGAGTTCGGGGACGTACGAGCAGTACTTC. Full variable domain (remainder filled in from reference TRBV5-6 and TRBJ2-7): DAGVTQSPTHLIKTRGQQVTLRCSPKSGHDTVSWYQQALGQGPQFIFQYYEEEERQRGNFPDRFSGHQFPNYSSELNVNALLLGDSALYLCASSLSSGTYEQYFGPGTRLTVT.

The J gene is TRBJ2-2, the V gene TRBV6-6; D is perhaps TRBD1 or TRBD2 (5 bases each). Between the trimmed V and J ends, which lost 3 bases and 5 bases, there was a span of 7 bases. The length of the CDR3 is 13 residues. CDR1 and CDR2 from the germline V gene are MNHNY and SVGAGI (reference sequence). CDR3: CASSYGGTGELFF. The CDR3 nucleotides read TGTGCCAGCAGTTATGGGGGTACCGGGGAGCTGTTTTTT.

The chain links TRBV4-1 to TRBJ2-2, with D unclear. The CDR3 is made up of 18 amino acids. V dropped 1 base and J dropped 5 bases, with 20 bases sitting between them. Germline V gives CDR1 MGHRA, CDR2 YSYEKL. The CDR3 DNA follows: TGCGCCAGCAGCCAAGTAGGGTGGGCGGCAACGGGTACCGGGGAGCTGTTTTTT. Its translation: CASSQVGWAATGTGELFF.

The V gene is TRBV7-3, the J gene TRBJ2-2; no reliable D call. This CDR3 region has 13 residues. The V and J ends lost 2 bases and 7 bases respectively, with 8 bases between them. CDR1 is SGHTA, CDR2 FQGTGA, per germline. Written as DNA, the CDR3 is TGTGCCAGCAGCTTAGGGGATTACGGGGAGCTGTTTTTT. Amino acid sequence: CASSLGDYGELFF.

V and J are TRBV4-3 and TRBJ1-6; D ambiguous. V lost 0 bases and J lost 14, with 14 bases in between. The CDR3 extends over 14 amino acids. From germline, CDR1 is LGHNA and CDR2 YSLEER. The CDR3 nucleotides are TGCGCCAGCAGCCAAGATCCCTCCCCCGGGGCCCTCCACTTT. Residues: CASSQDPSPGALHF.

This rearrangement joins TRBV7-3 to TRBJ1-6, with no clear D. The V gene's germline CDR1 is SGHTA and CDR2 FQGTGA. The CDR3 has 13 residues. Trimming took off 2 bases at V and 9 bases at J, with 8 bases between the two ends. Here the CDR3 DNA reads TGTGCCAGCAGCTTAGATGGAACTTCACCCCTCCACTTT. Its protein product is CASSLDGTSPLHF.

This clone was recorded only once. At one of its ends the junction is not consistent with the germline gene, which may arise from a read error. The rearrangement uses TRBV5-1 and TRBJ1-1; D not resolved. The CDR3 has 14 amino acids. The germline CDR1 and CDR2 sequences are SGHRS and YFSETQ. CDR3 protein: CASSLVSMNTETFF. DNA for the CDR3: TGCGCCAGCAGCTTGGTCAGCATGAACACTGAAACTTTCTTT.

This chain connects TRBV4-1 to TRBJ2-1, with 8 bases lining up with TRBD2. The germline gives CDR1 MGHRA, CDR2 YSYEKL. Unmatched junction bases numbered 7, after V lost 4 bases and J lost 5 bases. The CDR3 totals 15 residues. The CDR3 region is CASSPRSGINNEQFF. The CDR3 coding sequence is TGCGCCAGCAGCCCCCGTAGCGGGATTAACAATGAGCAGTTCTTC.

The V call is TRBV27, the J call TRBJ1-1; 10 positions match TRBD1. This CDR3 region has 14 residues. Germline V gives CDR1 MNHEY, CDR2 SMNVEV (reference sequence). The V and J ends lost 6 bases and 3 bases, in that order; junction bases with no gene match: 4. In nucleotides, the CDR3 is TGTGCCAGCAGCCGGGACAGGGGAGACACTGAAGCTTTCTTT. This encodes CASSRDRGDTEAFF.

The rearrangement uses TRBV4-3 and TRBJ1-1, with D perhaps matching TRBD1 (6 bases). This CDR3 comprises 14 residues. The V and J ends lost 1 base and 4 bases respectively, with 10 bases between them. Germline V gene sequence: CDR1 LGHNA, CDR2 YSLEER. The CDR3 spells CASSQGPRGTEAFF. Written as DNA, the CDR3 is TGCGCCAGCAGCCAAGGACCCAGGGGCACTGAAGCTTTCTTT.

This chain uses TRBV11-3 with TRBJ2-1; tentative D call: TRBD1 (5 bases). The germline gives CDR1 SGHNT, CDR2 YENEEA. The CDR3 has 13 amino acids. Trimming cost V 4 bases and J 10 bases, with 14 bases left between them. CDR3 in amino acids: CASSWGPYVEQFF. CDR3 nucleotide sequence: TGTGCCAGCAGCTGGGGCCCATACGTGGAGCAGTTCTTC.

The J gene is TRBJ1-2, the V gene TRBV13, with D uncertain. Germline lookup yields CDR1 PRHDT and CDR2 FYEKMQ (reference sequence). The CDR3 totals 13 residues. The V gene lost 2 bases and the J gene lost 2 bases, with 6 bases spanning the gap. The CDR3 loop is CASSLRRNYGYTF. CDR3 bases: TGTGCCAGCAGCTTACGACGGAACTATGGCTACACCTTC.